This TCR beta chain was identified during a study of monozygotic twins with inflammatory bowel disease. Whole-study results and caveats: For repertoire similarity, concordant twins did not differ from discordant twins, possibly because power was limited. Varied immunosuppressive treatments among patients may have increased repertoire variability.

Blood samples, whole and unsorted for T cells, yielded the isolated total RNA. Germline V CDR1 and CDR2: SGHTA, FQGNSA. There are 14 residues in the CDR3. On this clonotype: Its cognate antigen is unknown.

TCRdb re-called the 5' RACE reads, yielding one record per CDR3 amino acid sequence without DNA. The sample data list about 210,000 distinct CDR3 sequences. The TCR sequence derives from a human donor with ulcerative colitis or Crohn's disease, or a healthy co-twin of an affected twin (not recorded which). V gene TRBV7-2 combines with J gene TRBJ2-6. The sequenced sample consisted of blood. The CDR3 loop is CASRVKSGANVLTF.